A selection of T cell receptor beta chains follows, all from one sample in a study of beta chain features in type 1 diabetes. Produced via immunoSEQ multiplex PCR; TCRdb's table is partial and in-frame only. The table has hundreds of thousands of clones, roughly 12% seen once. The sequenced sample consisted of naive CD4+ T cells from blood. These TCRs come from a man between 18 and 35 years old in good health. Each CDR3 is given without its conserved first and last residue. Each record gives: V gene, CDR3 protein.

v_call: TRBV4-3; cdr3_aa: ASSLGLADTGELF
v_call: TRBV6-5; cdr3_aa: ASSMAGQNTGELF
v_call: TRBV15; cdr3_aa: ATSRGRVEGIYTGELF
v_call: TRBV6-6; cdr3_aa: ASSLTSGSSYEQY
v_call: TRBV30; cdr3_aa: AWSYRERTEAF
v_call: TRBV11-2; cdr3_aa: ASSARQGSGELF
v_call: TRBV13; cdr3_aa: ASSLGGGTEAF
v_call: TRBV9; cdr3_aa: ASSVGDLAGALSYEQY
v_call: TRBV15; cdr3_aa: ATSRDVPGTGAHGANVLT
v_call: TRBV6-1; cdr3_aa: ASQEDYEQY
v_call: TRBV28; cdr3_aa: ASSLTALGSSNQPQH
v_call: TRBV29-1; cdr3_aa: SVEDALNSPEQY
v_call: TRBV6-6; cdr3_aa: ASSGAYEQY
v_call: TRBV11-3; cdr3_aa: ASSLDSGQANNEQF
v_call: TRBV5-1; cdr3_aa: ASSSWQGPDGYT
v_call: TRBV29-1; cdr3_aa: SAGGVYEQY
v_call: TRBV9; cdr3_aa: ASKRQADPNEKLF
v_call: TRBV7-3; cdr3_aa: ASSFHFDRSTDTQY
v_call: TRBV29-1; cdr3_aa: SVGGGSGTDTQY
v_call: TRBV4-2; cdr3_aa: ASSQTRGGVTQY
v_call: TRBV6-5; cdr3_aa: ASSPSMTGSYEQY
v_call: TRBV30; cdr3_aa: AWSVLGLNQPQH
v_call: TRBV30; cdr3_aa: AWSTSGGQTQY
v_call: TRBV7-8; cdr3_aa: ASQLLNNSPLH
v_call: TRBV6-1; cdr3_aa: ASSENSGSYNEQF
v_call: TRBV4-3; cdr3_aa: ASSQAQRLAGGVKNIQY
v_call: TRBV28; cdr3_aa: ASSLGQGTYGYT
v_call: TRBV30; cdr3_aa: AWSDLQGSTNEKLF
v_call: TRBV29-1; cdr3_aa: SVVAGNSNQPQH
v_call: TRBV7-9; cdr3_aa: ASSIPTGGGTDTQY
v_call: TRBV28; cdr3_aa: ASSVQTGTRGEKLF
v_call: TRBV7-2; cdr3_aa: ASSLASGNIHEQY
v_call: TRBV4-2; cdr3_aa: ASTQDRGRSSGYT
v_call: TRBV7-8; cdr3_aa: ASSIRTSGIWETQY
v_call: TRBV7-9; cdr3_aa: ASSLGTAGPSLYEQY
v_call: TRBV7-6; cdr3_aa: ASSLGGTGSGNTIY
v_call: TRBV29-1; cdr3_aa: SVGVAENTEAF
v_call: TRBV28; cdr3_aa: ASSIGGPLYEQY
v_call: TRBV30; cdr3_aa: AWSPGHGGPGELF
v_call: TRBV5-1; cdr3_aa: ASSLKLAGQETQY
v_call: TRBV28; cdr3_aa: ASSLPGVLNQPQH
v_call: TRBV29-1; cdr3_aa: SVDGSSGANVLT
v_call: TRBV29-1; cdr3_aa: SVDEGGSTDTQY
v_call: TRBV7-9; cdr3_aa: ASSAAGRRQTQY
v_call: TRBV30; cdr3_aa: AYQGGNLNTEAF
v_call: TRBV28; cdr3_aa: ASKVGQGTHGYT
v_call: TRBV9; cdr3_aa: ASNGLAGDEQF
v_call: TRBV11-2; cdr3_aa: ASSLDREQY
v_call: TRBV7-2; cdr3_aa: ASSTRTGGNNSPLH
v_call: TRBV6-5; cdr3_aa: ASRGGWGGTDTQY
v_call: TRBV7-2; cdr3_aa: ASSLEGQSGEKLF
v_call: TRBV7-2; cdr3_aa: ASSLNGQGADEQY
v_call: TRBV29-1; cdr3_aa: SVEEVGVATEAF
v_call: TRBV4-1; cdr3_aa: ASSQGRLGSRSYEQY
v_call: TRBV4-3; cdr3_aa: ASSQLAGVADTQY
v_call: TRBV7-2; cdr3_aa: ASSLDPSEQF